What follows is one T cell receptor beta chain and its context. The target antigen is unknown. The read terminates 3 residues before the CDR3 end, so the remaining end is supplied by the germline J gene. Between the trimmed V and J ends, which lost 1 base and 5 bases, there was a span of 15 bases. The CDR3 contains 15 residues. Looked up from germline, CDR1 is KGHSH and CDR2 is LQKENI. This sample was included in a study of T cells in women clearing cervical HPV infection. Study as a whole: Case blood was drawn a median approximately 150 days after lesion detection.

Whole-study results and caveats: T-cell numbers per sample were unknown and may explain richness differences.

All participants had a single incident cervical HPV16 infection, and prevalent HPV16 infections were excluded. Assay: immunoSEQ multiplex PCR; the TCRdb copy retains only in-frame clones and omits some. The sample has roughly 20,000 clones. The source of this sequence is a woman between 18 and 70 years old with a cervical HPV16 infection that either progressed to CIN3+ or cleared (not recorded which). The chain combines TRBV18 with TRBJ2-7, with D possibly matching TRBD2 (7 bases). Sequencing was carried out using blood buffy coat. CDR3 DNA, as far as it was read: TGTGCCAGCTCACCACGGGGGCGGGAGTTTAACGAG. Its translation: CASSPRGREFNE. The full-length CDR3 reads as CASSPRGREFNEQYF.